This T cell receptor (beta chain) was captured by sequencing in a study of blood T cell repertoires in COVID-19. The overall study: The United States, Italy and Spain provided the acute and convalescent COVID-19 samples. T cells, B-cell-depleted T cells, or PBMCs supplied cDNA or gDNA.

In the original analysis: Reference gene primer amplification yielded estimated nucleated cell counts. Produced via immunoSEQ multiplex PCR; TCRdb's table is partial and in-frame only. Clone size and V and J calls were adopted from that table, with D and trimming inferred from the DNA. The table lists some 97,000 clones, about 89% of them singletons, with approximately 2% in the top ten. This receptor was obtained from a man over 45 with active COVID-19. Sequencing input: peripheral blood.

The CDR3 loop is CASKRAGAGDEQYF. In nucleotides, the CDR3 is TGCGCCAGCAAGAGGGCAGGGGCGGGCGACGAGCAGTACTTC. V and J are TRBV5-1 and TRBJ2-7; a weak D match, TRBD1 (6 bases). With 6 bases removed from V and 5 bases from J, the gap between germline ends came to 18 bases. Germline lookup yields CDR1 SGHRS and CDR2 YFSETQ. The CDR3 extends over 14 amino acids.